The 22 T cell receptor beta chains given below trace back to one sample, sequenced in a study of shared T cell receptors in the human thymus (dated by TCRdb to 2020 to 2023). The method behind the library was the immunoSEQ multiplex PCR assay. What TCRdb holds here is the immuneACCESS table cut down to in-frame rearrangements. Part of the clones is not present; checked against another copy, under half of the missing clones reflect an unresolved V gene, and the others are unexplained. Here the sample has about 660,000 clones; 88% occur a single time. Roughly 0.0097% of the sample lies in the top ten. A further study also used this sample, focusing on human thymus T cells.

Specimen: thymocytes. The receptors shown here come from a boy in the first two years of life with a congenital heart defect. Donor details come from another sample of the same person, matched by shared clones.

This chain uses TRBV4-1 with TRBJ2-1, with 7 bases identical to TRBD2. The germline CDR1 and CDR2 sequences are MGHRA and YSYEKL. The V segment lost 4 bases and the J segment 10 bases; nucleotides outside the gene matches: 13. The CDR3 sequence is 15 residues long. The CDR3 reads CASSPRAGAMMEQFF. The CDR3 bases are TGCGCCAGCAGCCCGCGTGCGGGAGCAATGATGGAGCAGTTCTTC.

This chain uses TRBV10-3 with TRBJ2-7; 7 bases align to TRBD1. The CDR3 loop spans 14 amino acids. The junction had 13 bases not matched to a gene; V was cut back by 7 bases and J by 7 bases. Germline lookup yields CDR1 ENHRY and CDR2 SYGVKD. CDR3 in amino acids: CAIKPRTGAEEQYF. The CDR3 DNA reads TGTGCCATCAAGCCACGCACAGGGGCGGAAGAGCAGTACTTC.

This sequence joins TRBV12-5 and TRBJ1-1; no reliable D call. Germline V gives CDR1 LGHNT, CDR2 FRNRAP. This CDR3 is built from 16 residues. V was pared by 2 bases and J by 3 bases, with 16 bases between. CDR3 loop: CASGLLYGRADTEAFF. The CDR3 region has the DNA TGTGCTAGTGGTTTGCTGTACGGGAGGGCGGACACTGAAGCTTTCTTT. The full variable domain, its missing parts supplied by reference TRBV12-5 and TRBJ1-1, is DARVTQTPRHKVTEMGQEVTMRCQPILGHNTVFWYRQTMMQGLELLAYFRNRAPLDDSGMPKDRFSAEMPDATLATLKIQPSEPRDSAVYFCASGLLYGRADTEAFFGQGTRLTVV.

The V call is TRBV6-1, the J call TRBJ2-5; D unresolved. Germline CDR1 reads MNHNS; CDR2 reads SASEGT. The CDR3 runs to 15 residues. Trimming left V 4 bases short and J 0 bases short, with 12 bases between. CDR3 in amino acids: CASSAAGDHQETQYF. DNA of the CDR3: TGTGCCAGCAGTGCGGCAGGCGACCACCAAGAGACCCAGTACTTC.

This sequence joins TRBV4-3 and TRBJ2-1, with 7 nucleotides matching TRBD2. V trimming: 11 bases; J trimming: 9 bases; junction bases outside the gene matches: 22. The germline gives CDR1 LGHNA, CDR2 YSLEER. The CDR3 runs 16 residues. The DNA of the CDR3 is TGCGCCCGCCTTCGGAAAGTTGGCGGAGGGGAGGGTGAGCAGTTCTTC. Amino acid sequence: CARLRKVGGGEGEQFF.

The chain has TRBV27 and TRBJ1-2; 9 bases are a match to TRBD1. This CDR3 spans 15 amino acids. CDR1 and CDR2 (germline): MNHEY, SMNVEV (reference sequence). The J segment lost 2 bases and the V segment lost 6 bases, leaving 7 bases of the junction unmatched. The CDR3 spells CASSNPGTGNYGYTF. The DNA of the CDR3 is TGTGCCAGCAGCAATCCCGGGACAGGGAACTATGGCTACACCTTC.

The chain carries TRBV4-3 and TRBJ2-7, with 7 bases that match TRBD1. Germline trimming cut 2 bases from V and 4 bases from J; bases unmatched to any gene: 11. The V gene's germline CDR1 is LGHNA and CDR2 YSLEER. The CDR3 length is 16 residues. The chain's CDR3 is CASSQRVGTVIYEQYF. In nucleotides, the CDR3 is TGCGCCAGCAGCCAAAGGGTGGGGACAGTCATTTACGAGCAGTACTTC.

J is TRBJ2-1 and V is TRBV6-5; 14 bases align to TRBD2. J was trimmed by 7 bases and V by 6 bases; bases with no gene match: 2. Germline V gene sequence: CDR1 MNHEY, CDR2 SVGAGI. The CDR3 sequence is 14 residues long. CDR3 region: CASSWTSGRNEQFF. The CDR3 DNA is TGTGCCAGCAGCTGGACTAGCGGGAGGAATGAGCAGTTCTTC.

The chain uses TRBV9 and TRBJ2-3, with 8 nucleotides matching TRBD2. This CDR3 contains 16 residues. CDR1 is SGDLS and CDR2 is YYNGEE in the germline V gene. The V and J ends lost 3 bases and 3 bases, in that order; junction bases with no gene match: 9. The CDR3 bases are TGTGCCAGCAGCGCAAAAAGCGGGAGAGGAACAGATACGCAGTATTTT. It yields the protein CASSAKSGRGTDTQYF.

The chain is built from TRBV30 and TRBJ2-7; 7 nucleotides line up with TRBD1. The CDR3 has 15 amino acids. The germline V gene encodes CDR1 GTSNPN and CDR2 SVGIG (reference sequence). V shed 1 base and J 1 base; nucleotides not matched to a gene: 7. The CDR3 reads CAWSAPPGQSYEQYF. The DNA of the CDR3 is TGTGCCTGGAGTGCCCCTCCGGGACAGTCCTACGAGCAGTACTTC.

The gene calls are TRBV30 and TRBJ2-7; 9 bases are shared with TRBD2. Per the germline V gene, CDR1 is GTSNPN and CDR2 is SVGIG (reference sequence). With V trimmed by 4 bases and J by 0 bases, 4 bases remained unmatched. The CDR3 sequence is 14 residues long. The CDR3 loop is CAWTSGASSYEQYF. For the CDR3, the DNA is TGTGCCTGGACTAGCGGGGCGAGCTCCTACGAGCAGTACTTC. The full variable domain, rest sourced from reference TRBV30 and TRBJ2-7, is SQTIHQWPATLVQPVGSPLSLECTVEGTSNPNLYWYRQAAGRGLQLLFYSVGIGQISSEVPQNLSASRPQDRQFILSSKKLLLSDSGFYLCAWTSGASSYEQYFGPGTRLTVT.

The V call is TRBV19, the J call TRBJ1-3, with 7 bases aligning to TRBD1. The CDR3 consists of 14 residues. Trimming removed 6 bases from V and 2 bases from J; junction bases left unmatched: 4. Germline CDR1 reads LNHDA; CDR2 reads SQIVND (reference sequence). The CDR3 DNA follows: TGTGCCAGTAGACGGGACAGCACTGGAAACACCATATATTTT. Amino acid sequence: CASRRDSTGNTIYF.

The CDR3 reads CASSTPAGVSYEQYF. The CDR3, as DNA: TGTGCCAGCAGCACCCCAGCGGGAGTCTCCTACGAGCAGTACTTC. The chain couples TRBV12-1 to TRBJ2-7; TRBD2 is the table's D call and was not checked against the DNA. TRBV12-1 has pseudogene status. The CDR3 has 15 residues.

The chain uses TRBV6-1 and TRBJ1-1; D is unresolved. The CDR3 sequence is 15 residues long. Germline CDR1 MNHNS, CDR2 SASEGT. With 4 bases removed from V and 0 bases from J, the gap between germline ends came to 12 bases. CDR3 residues: CASSARNGLNTEAFF. The CDR3, as DNA: TGTGCCAGCAGTGCGAGGAACGGATTGAACACTGAAGCTTTCTTT.

This clone occurred a few times. The genes are TRBV29-1 and TRBJ2-1, with D possibly matching TRBD2 (5 bases). V lost 3 bases to trimming and J lost 9 bases, with 12 bases between them. The germline V gene has CDR1 SQVTM and CDR2 ANQGSEA. This CDR3 is built from 12 residues. The CDR3 sequence: CSVDSGESEQFF. The CDR3 region has the DNA TGCAGCGTTGACAGCGGAGAGAGTGAGCAGTTCTTC.

The rearrangement links TRBV19 to TRBJ2-4; 15 bases are shared with TRBD2. The CDR3 consists of 17 residues. V lost 4 bases and J lost 6; bases outside the gene matches: 7. Germline V CDR1 and CDR2: LNHDA, SQIVND (reference sequence). The CDR3 here is CASSNHPGLAGGNIQYF. The CDR3, as DNA: TGTGCCAGTAGTAACCACCCGGGACTAGCGGGAGGAAACATTCAGTACTTC.

The chain joins TRBV4-3 to TRBJ2-1, with 7 bases identical to TRBD2. Looked up from germline, CDR1 is LGHNA and CDR2 is YSLEER. This CDR3 is 17 amino acids long. V dropped 1 base and J dropped 6; count of bases not matched to a gene: 12. The CDR3 DNA sequence: TGCGCCAGCAGCCAAGGATGGCGGGAGAGGTCGGGCAATGAGCAGTTCTTC. This codes for CASSQGWRERSGNEQFF.

The chain combines TRBV7-9 with TRBJ1-2, with D unresolved. This CDR3 region has 13 residues. Germline CDR1 SEHNR, CDR2 FQNEAQ (reference sequence). Trimming stripped 2 bases from V and 3 bases from J, with 7 bases between. The CDR3 is CASSLPGDYGYTF. The CDR3 DNA reads TGTGCCAGCAGCTTACCGGGAGACTATGGCTACACCTTC.

V usage is TRBV11-3 and J usage is TRBJ2-7, with a possible D match to TRBD2 (7 bases). Trimming removed 5 bases from V and 1 base from J, with 15 bases in between. From germline, CDR1 is SGHNT and CDR2 YENEEA. This CDR3 comprises 15 residues. The CDR3 DNA reads TGTGCCAGCAGCCTCGGGCGGGGGCTTTCCTACGAGCAGTACTTC. It codes for CASSLGRGLSYEQYF.

V is TRBV7-6 and J is TRBJ2-1, with 15 bases identical to TRBD2. The CDR3 has 18 amino acids. Germline CDR1 is SGHVS and CDR2 is FNYEAQ. V shed 3 bases, J shed 4 bases, and the junction held 7 bases outside the gene matches. CDR3: CASSLGLAGGEGYNEQFF. The DNA of the CDR3 is TGTGCCAGCAGCTTGGGACTAGCGGGAGGAGAGGGGTACAATGAGCAGTTCTTC.

This clone appeared a single time. This chain joins TRBV5-1 and TRBJ1-1; 11 nucleotides match TRBD1. Per the germline V gene, CDR1 is SGHRS and CDR2 is YFSETQ. The V segment lost 0 bases and the J segment 4 bases; nucleotides outside the gene matches: 5. The CDR3 extends over 16 amino acids. CDR3 nucleotide sequence: TGCGCCAGCAGCTTGGGGGACAGGGGGAGGGGCACTGAAGCTTTCTTT. Protein product: CASSLGDRGRGTEAFF.

The chain joins TRBV19 to TRBJ2-2, with no clear D. Per the germline V gene, CDR1 is LNHDA and CDR2 is SQIVND (reference sequence). The CDR3 totals 16 residues. Trimming took 3 bases from V and 7 from J, leaving 18 bases between them. The CDR3 protein is CASSIPKPTFGGELFF. The CDR3 region has the DNA TGTGCCAGTAGTATTCCGAAGCCTACCTTTGGCGGGGAGCTGTTTTTT. Combining the CDR3 with reference TRBV19 and TRBJ2-2 gives the whole variable domain DGGITQSPKYLFRKEGQNVTLSCEQNLNHDAMYWYRQDPGQGLRLIYYSQIVNDFQKGDIAEGYSVSREKKESFPLTVTSAQKNPTAFYLCASSIPKPTFGGELFFGEGSRLTVL.